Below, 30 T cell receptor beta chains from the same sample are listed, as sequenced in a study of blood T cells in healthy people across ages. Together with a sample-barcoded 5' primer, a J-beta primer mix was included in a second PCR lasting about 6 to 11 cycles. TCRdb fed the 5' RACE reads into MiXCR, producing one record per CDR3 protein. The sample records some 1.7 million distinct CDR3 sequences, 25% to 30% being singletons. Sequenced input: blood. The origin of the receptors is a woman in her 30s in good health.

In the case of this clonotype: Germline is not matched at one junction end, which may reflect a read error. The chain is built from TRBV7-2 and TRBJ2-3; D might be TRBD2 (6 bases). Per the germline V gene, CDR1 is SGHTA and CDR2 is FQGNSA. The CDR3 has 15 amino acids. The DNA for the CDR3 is TGTGCCAGCAGCTTAGCGGGCGGGGTCACAGATACGCGGTATTTT. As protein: CASSLAGGVTDTRYF.

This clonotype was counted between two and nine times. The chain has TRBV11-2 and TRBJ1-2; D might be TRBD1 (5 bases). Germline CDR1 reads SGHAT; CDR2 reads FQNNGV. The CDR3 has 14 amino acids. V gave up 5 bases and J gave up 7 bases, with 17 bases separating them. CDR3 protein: CASSPWDRESGYTF. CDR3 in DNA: TGTGCCAGCAGCCCTTGGGACCGGGAGTCTGGCTACACCTTC.

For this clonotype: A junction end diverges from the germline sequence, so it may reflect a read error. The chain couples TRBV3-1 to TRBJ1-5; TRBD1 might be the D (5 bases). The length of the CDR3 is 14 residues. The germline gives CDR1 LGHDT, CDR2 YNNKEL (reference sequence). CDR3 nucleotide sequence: TGTGCCAGCAGCCCGGGACGGCTCAATCAGTCCCAGCATTTT. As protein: CASSPGRLNQSQHF.

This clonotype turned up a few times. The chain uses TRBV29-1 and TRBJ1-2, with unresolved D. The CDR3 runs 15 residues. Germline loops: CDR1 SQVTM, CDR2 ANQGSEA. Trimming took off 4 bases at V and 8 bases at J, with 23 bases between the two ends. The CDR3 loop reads CSVVVIVRTQGGYTF. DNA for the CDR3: TGCAGCGTTGTCGTTATCGTACGGACCCAAGGAGGCTACACCTTC.

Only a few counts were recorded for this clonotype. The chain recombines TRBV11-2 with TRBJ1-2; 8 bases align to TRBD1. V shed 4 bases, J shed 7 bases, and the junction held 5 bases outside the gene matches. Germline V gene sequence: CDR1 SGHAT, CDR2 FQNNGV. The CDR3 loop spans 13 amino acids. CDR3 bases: TGTGCCAGCAGCTCGAGGACAGGGTTTGGCTACACCTTC. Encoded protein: CASSSRTGFGYTF.

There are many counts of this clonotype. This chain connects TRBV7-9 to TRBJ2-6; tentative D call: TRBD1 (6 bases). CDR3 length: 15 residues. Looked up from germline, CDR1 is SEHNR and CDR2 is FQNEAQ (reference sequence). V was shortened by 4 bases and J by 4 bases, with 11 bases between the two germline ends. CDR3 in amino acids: CASSSWTAGANVLTF. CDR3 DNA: TGTGCCAGCAGCTCCTGGACAGCAGGGGCCAACGTCCTGACTTTC.

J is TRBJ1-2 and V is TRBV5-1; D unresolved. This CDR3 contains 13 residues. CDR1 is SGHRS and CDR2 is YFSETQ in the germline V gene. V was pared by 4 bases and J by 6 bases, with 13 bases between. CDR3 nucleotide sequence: TGCGCCAGCAGCGCAACCGCGGCAGATGGCTACACCTTC. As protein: CASSATAADGYTF.

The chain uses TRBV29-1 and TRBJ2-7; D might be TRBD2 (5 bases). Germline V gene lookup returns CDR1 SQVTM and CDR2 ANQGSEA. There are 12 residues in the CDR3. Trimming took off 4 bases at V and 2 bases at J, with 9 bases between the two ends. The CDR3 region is CSVVPAAYEQYF. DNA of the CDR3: TGCAGCGTTGTCCCAGCGGCCTACGAGCAGTACTTC.

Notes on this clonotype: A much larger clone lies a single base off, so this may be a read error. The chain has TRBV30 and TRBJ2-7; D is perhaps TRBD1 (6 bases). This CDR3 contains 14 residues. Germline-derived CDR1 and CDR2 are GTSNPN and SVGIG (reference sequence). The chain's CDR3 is CAWTSGVSSYAQYF. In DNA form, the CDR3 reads TGTGCTTGGACGTCAGGGGTCAGCTCCTACGCGCAGTACTTC.

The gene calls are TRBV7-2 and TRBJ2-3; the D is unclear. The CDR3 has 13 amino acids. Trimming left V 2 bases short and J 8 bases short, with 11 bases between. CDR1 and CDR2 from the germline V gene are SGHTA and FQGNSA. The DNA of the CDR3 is TGTGCCAGCAGCTTACCCCCGGCAGGTACGCAGTATTTT. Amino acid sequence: CASSLPPAGTQYF.

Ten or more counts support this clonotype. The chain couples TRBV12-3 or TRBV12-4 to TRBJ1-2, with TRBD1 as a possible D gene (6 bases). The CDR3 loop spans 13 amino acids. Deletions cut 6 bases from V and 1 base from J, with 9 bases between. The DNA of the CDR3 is TGTGCCAGCAGGGACAGAAATAACTATGGCTACACCTTC. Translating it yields CASRDRNNYGYTF.

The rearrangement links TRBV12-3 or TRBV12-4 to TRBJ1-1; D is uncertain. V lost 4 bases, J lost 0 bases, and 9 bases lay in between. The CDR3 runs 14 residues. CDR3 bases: TGTGCCAGCAGTTCCCCCCTTATGAACACTGAAGCTTTCTTT. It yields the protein CASSSPLMNTEAFF.

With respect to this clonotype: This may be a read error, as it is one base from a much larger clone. The CDR3: CARRVGTGSYEQYF. The CDR3 region has the DNA TGTGCCAGGAGAGTGGGGACAGGTTCCTACGAGCAGTACTTC. The V call is TRBV6-1, the J call TRBJ2-7, with 8 bases identical to TRBD1. V gave up 9 bases and J gave up 1 base; unmatched junction bases: 8. CDR3 size: 14 residues. CDR1 is MNHNS and CDR2 is SASEGT in the germline V gene.

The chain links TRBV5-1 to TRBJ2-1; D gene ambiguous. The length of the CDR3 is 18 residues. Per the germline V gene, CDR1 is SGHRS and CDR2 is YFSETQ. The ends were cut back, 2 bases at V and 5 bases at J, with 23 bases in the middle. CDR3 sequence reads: CASSFPRRASRLDNEQFF. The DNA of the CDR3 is TGCGCCAGCAGCTTCCCCCGCCGCGCGTCCCGTCTCGACAATGAGCAGTTCTTC. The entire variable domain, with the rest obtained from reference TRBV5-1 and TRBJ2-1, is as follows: KAGVTQTPRYLIKTRGQQVTLSCSPISGHRSVSWYQQTPGQGLQFLFEYFSETQRNKGNFPGRFSGRQFSNSRSEMNVSTLELGDSALYLCASSFPRRASRLDNEQFFGPGTRLTVL.

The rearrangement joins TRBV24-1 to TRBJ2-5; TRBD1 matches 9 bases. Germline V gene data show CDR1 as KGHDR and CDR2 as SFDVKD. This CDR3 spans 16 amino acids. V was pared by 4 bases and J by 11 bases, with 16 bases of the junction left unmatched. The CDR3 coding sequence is TGTGCCACCAGTGACCCCGGGACAGGGTCGAACAATGAGCAGTACTTC. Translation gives CATSDPGTGSNNEQYF.

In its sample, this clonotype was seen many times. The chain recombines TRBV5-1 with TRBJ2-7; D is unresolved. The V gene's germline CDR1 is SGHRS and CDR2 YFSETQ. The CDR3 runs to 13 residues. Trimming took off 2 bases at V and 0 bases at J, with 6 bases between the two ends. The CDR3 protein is CASSFKSSYEQYF. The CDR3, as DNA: TGCGCCAGCAGCTTCAAGAGCTCCTACGAGCAGTACTTC.

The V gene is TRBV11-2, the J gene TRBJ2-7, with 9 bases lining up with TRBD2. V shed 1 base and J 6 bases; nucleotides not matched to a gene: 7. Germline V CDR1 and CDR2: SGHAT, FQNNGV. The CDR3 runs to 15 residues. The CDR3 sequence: CASSLVLAGKGEQYF. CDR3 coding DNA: TGTGCCAGCAGCTTAGTTCTAGCGGGGAAGGGCGAGCAGTACTTC.

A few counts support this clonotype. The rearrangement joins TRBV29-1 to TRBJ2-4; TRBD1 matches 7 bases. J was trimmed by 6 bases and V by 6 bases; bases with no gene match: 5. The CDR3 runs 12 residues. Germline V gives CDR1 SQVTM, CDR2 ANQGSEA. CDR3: CSVDRAGNIQYF. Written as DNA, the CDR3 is TGCAGCGTCGACAGGGCTGGAAACATTCAGTACTTC.

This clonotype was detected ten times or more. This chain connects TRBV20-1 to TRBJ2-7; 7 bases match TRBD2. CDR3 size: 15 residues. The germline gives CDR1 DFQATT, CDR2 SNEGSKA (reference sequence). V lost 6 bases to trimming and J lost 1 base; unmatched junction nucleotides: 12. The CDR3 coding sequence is TGCAGTGCCCCGCCCCCCGGGCGGGGGTCCTACGAGCAGTACTTC. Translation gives CSAPPPGRGSYEQYF.

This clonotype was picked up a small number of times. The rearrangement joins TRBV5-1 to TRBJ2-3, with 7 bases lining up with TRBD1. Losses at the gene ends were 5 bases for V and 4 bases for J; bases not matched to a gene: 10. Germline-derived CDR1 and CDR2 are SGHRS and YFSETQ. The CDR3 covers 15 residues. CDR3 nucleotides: TGCGCCAGCAGAGCCGGGACAGTGGGATCAGATACGCAGTATTTT. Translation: CASRAGTVGSDTQYF.

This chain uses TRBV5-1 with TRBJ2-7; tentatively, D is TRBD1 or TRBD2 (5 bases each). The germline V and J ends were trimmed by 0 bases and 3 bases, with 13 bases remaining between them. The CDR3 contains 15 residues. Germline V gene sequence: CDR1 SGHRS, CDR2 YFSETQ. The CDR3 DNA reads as TGCGCCAGCAGCTTGGGAGGTGGGGGAGTCTACGAGCAGTACTTC. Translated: CASSLGGGGVYEQYF.

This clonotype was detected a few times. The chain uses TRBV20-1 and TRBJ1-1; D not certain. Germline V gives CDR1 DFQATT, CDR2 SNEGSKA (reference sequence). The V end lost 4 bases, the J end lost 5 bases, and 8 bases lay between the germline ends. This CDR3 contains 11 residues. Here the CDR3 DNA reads TGCAGTGCTACTCCTAGGACTGAAGCTTTCTTT. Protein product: CSATPRTEAFF.

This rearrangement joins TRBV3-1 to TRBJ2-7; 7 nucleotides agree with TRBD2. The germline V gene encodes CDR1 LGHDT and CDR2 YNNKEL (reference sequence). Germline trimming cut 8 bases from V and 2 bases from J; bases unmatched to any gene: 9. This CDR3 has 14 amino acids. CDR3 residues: CASSRRGFTYEQYF. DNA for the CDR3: TGTGCCAGCTCAAGGCGGGGGTTTACCTACGAGCAGTACTTC.

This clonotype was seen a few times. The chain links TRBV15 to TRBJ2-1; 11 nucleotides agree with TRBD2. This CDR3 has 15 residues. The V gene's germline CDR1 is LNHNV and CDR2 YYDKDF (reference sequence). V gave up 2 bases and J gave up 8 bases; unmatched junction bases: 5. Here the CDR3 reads CATSRLAGGGDEQFF. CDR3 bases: TGTGCCACCAGCAGACTAGCGGGGGGCGGCGATGAGCAGTTCTTC.

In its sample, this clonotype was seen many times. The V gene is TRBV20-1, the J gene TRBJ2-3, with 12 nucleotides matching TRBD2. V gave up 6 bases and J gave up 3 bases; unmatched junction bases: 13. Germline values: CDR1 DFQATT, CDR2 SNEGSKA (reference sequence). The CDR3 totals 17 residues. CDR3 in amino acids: CSAQSSGGAGGTDTQYF. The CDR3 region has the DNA TGCAGTGCGCAATCTAGCGGGGGGGCCGGAGGAACAGATACGCAGTATTTT.

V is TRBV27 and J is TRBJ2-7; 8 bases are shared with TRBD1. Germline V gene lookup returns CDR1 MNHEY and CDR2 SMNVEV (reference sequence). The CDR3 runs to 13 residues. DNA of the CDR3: TGTGCAACACGGTGGACAGGGTCCCACGAGCAGTACTTC. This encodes CATRWTGSHEQYF.

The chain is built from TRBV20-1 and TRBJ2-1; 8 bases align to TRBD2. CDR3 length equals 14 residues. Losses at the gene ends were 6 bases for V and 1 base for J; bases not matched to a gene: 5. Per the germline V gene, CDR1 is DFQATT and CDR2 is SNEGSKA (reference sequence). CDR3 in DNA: TGCAGTGCCGAACTAGCGGCTTCCTACAATGAGCAGTTCTTC. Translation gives CSAELAASYNEQFF.

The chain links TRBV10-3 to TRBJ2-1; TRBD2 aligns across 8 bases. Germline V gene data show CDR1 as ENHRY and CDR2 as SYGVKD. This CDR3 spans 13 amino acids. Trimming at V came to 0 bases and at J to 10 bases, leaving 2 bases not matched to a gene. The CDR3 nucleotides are TGTGCCATCAGTGAGTCGACGGGAGGGGAGCAGTTCTTC. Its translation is CAISESTGGEQFF.

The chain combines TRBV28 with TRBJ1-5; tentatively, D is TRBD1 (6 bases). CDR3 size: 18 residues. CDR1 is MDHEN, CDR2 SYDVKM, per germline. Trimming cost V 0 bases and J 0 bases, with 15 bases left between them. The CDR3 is CASSLWEGEHTSNQPQHF. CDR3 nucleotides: TGTGCCAGCAGTTTATGGGAGGGGGAGCATACTAGCAATCAGCCCCAGCATTTT.

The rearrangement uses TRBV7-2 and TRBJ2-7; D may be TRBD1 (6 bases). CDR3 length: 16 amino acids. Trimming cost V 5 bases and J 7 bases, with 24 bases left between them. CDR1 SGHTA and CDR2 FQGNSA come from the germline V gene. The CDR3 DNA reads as TGTGCCAGCAGCCCTGTTTTGTTGGGGGCCAACAATGAGCAGTACTTC. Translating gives CASSPVLLGANNEQYF.